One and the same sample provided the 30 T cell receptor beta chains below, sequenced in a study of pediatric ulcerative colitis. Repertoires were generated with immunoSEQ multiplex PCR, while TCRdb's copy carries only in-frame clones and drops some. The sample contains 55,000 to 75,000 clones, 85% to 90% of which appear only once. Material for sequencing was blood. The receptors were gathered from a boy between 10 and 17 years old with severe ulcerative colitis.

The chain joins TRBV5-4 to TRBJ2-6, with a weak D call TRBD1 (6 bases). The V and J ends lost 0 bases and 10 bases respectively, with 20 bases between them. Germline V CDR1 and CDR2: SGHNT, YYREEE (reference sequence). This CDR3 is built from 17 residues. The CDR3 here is CASSLVAGAFNGNVLTF. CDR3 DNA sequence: TGTGCCAGCAGCTTGGTGGCAGGGGCGTTCAACGGTAACGTCCTGACTTTC. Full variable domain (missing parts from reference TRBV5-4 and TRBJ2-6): ETGVTQSPTHLIKTRGQQVTLRCSSQSGHNTVSWYQQALGQGPQFIFQYYREEENGRGNFPPRFSGLQFPNYSSELNVNALELDDSALYLCASSLVAGAFNGNVLTFGAGSRLTVL.

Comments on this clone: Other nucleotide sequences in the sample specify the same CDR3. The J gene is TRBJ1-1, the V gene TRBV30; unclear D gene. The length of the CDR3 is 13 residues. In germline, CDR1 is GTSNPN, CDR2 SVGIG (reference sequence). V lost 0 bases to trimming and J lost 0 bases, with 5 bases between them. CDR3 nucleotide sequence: TGTGCCTGGAGTGTACACATGAACACTGAAGCTTTCTTT. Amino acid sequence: CAWSVHMNTEAFF.

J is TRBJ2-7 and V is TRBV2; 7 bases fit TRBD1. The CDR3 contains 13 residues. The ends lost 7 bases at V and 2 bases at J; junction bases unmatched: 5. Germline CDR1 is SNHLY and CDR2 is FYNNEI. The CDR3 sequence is CASMVQGAYEQYF. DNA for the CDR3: TGTGCCAGCATGGTCCAGGGGGCCTACGAGCAGTACTTC.

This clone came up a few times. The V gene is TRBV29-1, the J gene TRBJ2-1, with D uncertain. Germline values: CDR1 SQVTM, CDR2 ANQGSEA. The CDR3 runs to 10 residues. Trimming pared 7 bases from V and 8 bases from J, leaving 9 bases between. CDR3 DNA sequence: TGCAGCGCCCAGGTGGATGAGCAGTTCTTC. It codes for CSAQVDEQFF.

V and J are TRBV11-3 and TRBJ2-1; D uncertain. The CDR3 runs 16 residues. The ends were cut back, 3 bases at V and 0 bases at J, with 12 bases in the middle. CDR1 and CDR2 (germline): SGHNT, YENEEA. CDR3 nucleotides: TGTGCCAGCAGCTTGGATACTTATAGCTCCTACAATGAGCAGTTCTTC. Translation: CASSLDTYSSYNEQFF.

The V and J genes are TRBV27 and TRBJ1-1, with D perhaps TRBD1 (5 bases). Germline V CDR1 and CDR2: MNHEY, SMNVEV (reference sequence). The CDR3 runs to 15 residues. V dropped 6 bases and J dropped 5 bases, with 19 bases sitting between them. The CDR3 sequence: CASRGDFPGVTEAFF. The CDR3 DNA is TGTGCCAGCAGGGGGGACTTCCCGGGAGTTACTGAAGCTTTCTTT.

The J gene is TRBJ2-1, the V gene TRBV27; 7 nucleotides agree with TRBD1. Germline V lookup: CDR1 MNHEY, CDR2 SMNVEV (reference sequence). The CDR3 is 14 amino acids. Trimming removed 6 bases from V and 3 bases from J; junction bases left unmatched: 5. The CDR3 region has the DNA TGTGCCAGCAGCCGGGACAGAGACTACAATGAGCAGTTCTTC. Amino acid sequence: CASSRDRDYNEQFF.

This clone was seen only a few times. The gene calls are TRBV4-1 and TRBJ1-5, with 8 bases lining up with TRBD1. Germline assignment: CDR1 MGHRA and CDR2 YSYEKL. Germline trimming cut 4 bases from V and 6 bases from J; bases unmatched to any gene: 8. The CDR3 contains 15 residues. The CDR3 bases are TGCGCCAGCAGCCCCACTGACAGGGGATTTCAGCCCCAGCATTTT. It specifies CASSPTDRGFQPQHF.

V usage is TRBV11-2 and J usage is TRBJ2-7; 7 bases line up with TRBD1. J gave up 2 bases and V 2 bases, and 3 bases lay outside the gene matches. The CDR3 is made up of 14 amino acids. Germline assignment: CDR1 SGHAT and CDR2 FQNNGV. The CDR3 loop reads CASSLLTGAYEQYF. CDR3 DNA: TGTGCCAGCAGCTTACTAACAGGGGCCTACGAGCAGTACTTC.

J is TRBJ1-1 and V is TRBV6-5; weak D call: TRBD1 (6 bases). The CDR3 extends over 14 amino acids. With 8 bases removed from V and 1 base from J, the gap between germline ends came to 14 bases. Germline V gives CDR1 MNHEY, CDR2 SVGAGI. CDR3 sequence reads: CASRWAGENTEAFF. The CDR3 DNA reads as TGTGCCAGCCGGTGGGCAGGGGAGAACACTGAAGCTTTCTTT.

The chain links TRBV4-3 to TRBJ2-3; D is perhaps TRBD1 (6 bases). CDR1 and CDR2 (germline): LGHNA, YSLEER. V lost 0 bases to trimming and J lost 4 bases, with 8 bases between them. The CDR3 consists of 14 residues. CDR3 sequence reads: CASSQDKGADTQYF. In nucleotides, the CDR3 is TGCGCCAGCAGCCAAGATAAGGGGGCAGATACGCAGTATTTT.

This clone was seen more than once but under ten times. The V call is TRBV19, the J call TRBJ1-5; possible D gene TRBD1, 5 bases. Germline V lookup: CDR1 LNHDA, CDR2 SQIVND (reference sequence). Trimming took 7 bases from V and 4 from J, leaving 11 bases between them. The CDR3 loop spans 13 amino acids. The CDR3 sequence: CASMVGVNQPQHF. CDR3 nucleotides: TGTGCCAGTATGGTGGGGGTAAATCAGCCCCAGCATTTT.

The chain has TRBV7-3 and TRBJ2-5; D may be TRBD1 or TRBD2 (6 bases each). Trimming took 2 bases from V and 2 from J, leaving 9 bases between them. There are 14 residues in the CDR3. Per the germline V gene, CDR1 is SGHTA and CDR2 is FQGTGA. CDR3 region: CASSLGGGQETQYF. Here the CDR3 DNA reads TGTGCCAGCAGCTTAGGAGGGGGGCAAGAGACCCAGTACTTC.

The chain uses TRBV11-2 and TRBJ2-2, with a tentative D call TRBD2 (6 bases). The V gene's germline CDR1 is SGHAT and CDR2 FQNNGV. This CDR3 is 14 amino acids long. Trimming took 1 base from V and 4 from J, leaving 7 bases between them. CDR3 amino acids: CASSLVGGTGELFF. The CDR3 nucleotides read TGTGCCAGCAGCTTAGTGGGGGGCACCGGGGAGCTGTTTTTT.

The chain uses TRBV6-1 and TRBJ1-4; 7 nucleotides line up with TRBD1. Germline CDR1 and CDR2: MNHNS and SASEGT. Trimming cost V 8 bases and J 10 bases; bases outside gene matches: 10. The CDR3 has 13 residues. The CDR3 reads CASQGQVLVKLFF. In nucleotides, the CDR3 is TGTGCCAGCCAAGGACAGGTTTTAGTAAAACTGTTTTTT.

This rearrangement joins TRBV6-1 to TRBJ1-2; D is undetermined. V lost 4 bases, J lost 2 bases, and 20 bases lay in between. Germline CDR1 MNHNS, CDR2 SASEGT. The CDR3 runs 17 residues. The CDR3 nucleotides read TGTGCCAGCAGTGGAGCGGCCAGCATAATTCTCAACTATGGCTACACCTTC. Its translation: CASSGAASIILNYGYTF.

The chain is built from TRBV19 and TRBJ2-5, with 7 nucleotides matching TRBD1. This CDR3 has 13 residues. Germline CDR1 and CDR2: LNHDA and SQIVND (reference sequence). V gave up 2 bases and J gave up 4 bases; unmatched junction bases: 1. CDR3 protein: CASSIHRGETQYF. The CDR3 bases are TGTGCCAGTAGTATACACAGGGGAGAGACCCAGTACTTC.

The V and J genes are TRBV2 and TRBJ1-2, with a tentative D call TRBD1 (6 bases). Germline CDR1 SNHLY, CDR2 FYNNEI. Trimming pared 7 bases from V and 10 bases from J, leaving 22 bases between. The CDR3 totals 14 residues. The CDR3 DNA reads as TGTGCCAGCATCGTTGGGGAGGGGGTATTGGACTACACCTTC. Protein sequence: CASIVGEGVLDYTF. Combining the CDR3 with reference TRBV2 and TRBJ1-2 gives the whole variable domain EPEVTQTPSHQVTQMGQEVILRCVPISNHLYFYWYRQILGQKVEFLVSFYNNEISEKSEIFDDQFSVERPDGSNFTLKIRSTKLEDSAMYFCASIVGEGVLDYTFGSGTRLTVV.

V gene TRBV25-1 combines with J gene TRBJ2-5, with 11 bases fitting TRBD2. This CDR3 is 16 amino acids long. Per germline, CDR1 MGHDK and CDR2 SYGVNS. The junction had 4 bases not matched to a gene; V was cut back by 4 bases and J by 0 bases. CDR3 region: CASSVGTSGNQETQYF. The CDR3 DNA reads TGTGCCAGCAGTGTCGGGACTAGCGGAAACCAAGAGACCCAGTACTTC.

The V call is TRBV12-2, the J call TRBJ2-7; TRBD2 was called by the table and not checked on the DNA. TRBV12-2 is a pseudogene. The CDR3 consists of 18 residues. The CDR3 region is CASRANGLAGVLTYEQYF. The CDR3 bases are TGTGCAAGTCGCGCAAATGGACTAGCGGGAGTATTGACTTACGAGCAGTACTTC.

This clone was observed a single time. CDR3 DNA: TGTGCCATAAACAGGGGGGTGGTTGACACTGAAGCTTTCTTT. Translation gives CAINRGVVDTEAFF. V gene TRBV30 combines with J gene TRBJ1-1; 8 bases are a match to TRBD1. The CDR3 covers 14 residues. V dropped 8 bases and J dropped 3; count of bases not matched to a gene: 11. The germline V gene has CDR1 GTSNPN and CDR2 SVGIG (reference sequence). The whole variable domain, filled in from reference TRBV30 and TRBJ1-1, reads SQTIHQWPATLVQPVGSPLSLECTVEGTSNPNLYWYRQAAGRGLQLLFYSVGIGQISSEVPQNLSASRPQDRQFILSSKKLLLSDSGFYLCAINRGVVDTEAFFGQGTRLTVV.

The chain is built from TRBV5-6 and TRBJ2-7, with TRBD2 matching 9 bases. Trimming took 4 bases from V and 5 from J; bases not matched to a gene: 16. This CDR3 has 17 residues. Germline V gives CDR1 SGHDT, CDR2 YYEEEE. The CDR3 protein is CASSESVPSGIQHEQYF. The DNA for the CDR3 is TGTGCCAGCAGCGAGTCAGTTCCTAGCGGGATCCAACACGAGCAGTACTTC.

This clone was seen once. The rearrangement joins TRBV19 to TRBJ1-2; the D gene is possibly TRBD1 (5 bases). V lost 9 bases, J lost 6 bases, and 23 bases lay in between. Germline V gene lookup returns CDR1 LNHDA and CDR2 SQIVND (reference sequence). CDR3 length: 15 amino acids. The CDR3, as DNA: TGTGCCAGCAGACAGATCCCGGGGAGAGTCGATGGCTACACCTTC. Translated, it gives CASRQIPGRVDGYTF.

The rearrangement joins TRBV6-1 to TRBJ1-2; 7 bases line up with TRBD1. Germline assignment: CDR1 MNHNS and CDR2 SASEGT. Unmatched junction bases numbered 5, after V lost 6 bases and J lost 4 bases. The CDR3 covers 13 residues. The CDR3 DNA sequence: TGTGCCAGCAGCGACAGGGATGGCTATGGCTACACCTTC. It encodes CASSDRDGYGYTF.

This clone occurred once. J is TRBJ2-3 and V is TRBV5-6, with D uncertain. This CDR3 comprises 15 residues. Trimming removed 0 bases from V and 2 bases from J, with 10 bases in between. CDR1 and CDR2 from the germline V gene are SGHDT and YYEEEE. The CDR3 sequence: CASSLAPGFTDTQYF. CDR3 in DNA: TGTGCCAGCAGCTTGGCCCCGGGCTTCACAGATACGCAGTATTTT.

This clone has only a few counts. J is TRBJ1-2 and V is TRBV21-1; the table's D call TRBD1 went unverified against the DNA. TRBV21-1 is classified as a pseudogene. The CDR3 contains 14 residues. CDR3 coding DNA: TGTGCCAGCAGCAGCTGGGGGCAGGCAGACGGCTACACCTTC. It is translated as CASSSWGQADGYTF.

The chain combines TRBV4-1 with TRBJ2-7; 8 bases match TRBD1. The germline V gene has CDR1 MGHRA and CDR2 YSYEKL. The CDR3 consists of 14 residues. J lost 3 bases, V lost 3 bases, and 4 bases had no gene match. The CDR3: CASSHGTGNYEQYF. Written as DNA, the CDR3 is TGCGCCAGCAGCCATGGGACAGGTAACTACGAGCAGTACTTC.

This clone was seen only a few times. CDR3 sequence: CASRLTGGPNTEAFF. CDR3 sequence (DNA): TGTGCCAGCAGGCTGACAGGGGGCCCGAACACTGAAGCTTTCTTT. J is TRBJ1-1 and V is TRBV7-9; 10 nucleotides align to TRBD1. Germline loops: CDR1 SEHNR, CDR2 FQNEAQ (reference sequence). V was pared by 6 bases and J by 1 base, with 5 bases of the junction left unmatched. The CDR3 extends over 15 amino acids.

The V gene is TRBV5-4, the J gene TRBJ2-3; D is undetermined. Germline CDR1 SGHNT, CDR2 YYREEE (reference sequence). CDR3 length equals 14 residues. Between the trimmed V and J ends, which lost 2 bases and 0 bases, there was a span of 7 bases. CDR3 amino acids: CASSFGHSTDTQYF. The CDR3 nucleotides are TGTGCCAGCAGCTTCGGCCATAGCACAGATACGCAGTATTTT. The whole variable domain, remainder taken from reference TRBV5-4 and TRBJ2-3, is ETGVTQSPTHLIKTRGQQVTLRCSSQSGHNTVSWYQQALGQGPQFIFQYYREEENGRGNFPPRFSGLQFPNYSSELNVNALELDDSALYLCASSFGHSTDTQYFGPGTRLTVL.

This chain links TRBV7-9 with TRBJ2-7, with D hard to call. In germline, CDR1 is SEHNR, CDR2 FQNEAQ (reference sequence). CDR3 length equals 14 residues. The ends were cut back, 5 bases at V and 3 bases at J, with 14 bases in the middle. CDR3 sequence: CASSPRSGGYEQYF. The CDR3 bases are TGTGCCAGCAGCCCCCGTAGTGGCGGCTACGAGCAGTACTTC.